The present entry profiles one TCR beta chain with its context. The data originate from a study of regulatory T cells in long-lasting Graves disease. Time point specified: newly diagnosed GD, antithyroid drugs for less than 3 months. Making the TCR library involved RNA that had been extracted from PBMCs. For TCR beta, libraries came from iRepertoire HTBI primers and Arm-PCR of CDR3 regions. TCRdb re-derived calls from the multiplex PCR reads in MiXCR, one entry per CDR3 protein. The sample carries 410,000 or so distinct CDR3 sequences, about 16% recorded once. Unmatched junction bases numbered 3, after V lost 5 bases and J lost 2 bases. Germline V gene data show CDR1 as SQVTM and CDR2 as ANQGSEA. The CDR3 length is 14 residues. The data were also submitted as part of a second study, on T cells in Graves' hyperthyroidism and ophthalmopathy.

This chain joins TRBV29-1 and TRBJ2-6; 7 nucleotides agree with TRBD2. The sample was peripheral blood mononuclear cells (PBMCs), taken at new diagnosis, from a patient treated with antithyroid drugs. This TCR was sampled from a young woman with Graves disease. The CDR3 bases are TGCAGCGTTCGTGCGGGGGCTGGGGCCAACGTCCTGACTTTC. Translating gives CSVRAGAGANVLTF.